These T cell receptor beta chains were read from a single sample in a study of blood T cell repertoires in COVID-19. Profiled with immunoSEQ multiplex PCR; TCRdb holds only in-frame clones, not every one. The data hold under 300,000 clones, with 88% observed a single time. Material for sequencing was peripheral blood. The receptors shown here come from a woman between 40 and 50 years old who had recovered from COVID-19. CDR3s include the opening cysteine and the closing phenylalanine or tryptophan. The order of the fields is V gene, CDR3 length, CDR3 protein.

V: TRBV4-3
length: 14
CDR3: CASSQEGQGNTIYF

V: TRBV30
length: 15
CDR3: CAWRDRGLWTGELFF

V: TRBV20-1
length: 14
CDR3: CSASVAGARTEAFF

V: TRBV6-5
length: 15
CDR3: CASRPTGIGNNEQFF

V: TRBV9
length: 16
CDR3: CASSVGSGSVADTQYF

V: TRBV6-1
length: 14
CDR3: CASSEEGAGDTQYF

V: TRBV6-6
length: 16
CDR3: CASSLSGRPGTGELFF

V: TRBV7-2
length: 17
CDR3: CASSPSAASGAKNIQYF

V: TRBV4-2
length: 13
CDR3: CASSPPRGDEQFF

V: TRBV7-2
length: 13
CDR3: CASSFREGDEQFF

V: TRBV7-2
length: 15
CDR3: CASSQGTSGPYEQYF

V: TRBV27
length: 13
CDR3: CASSSGLAYEQYF

V: TRBV19
length: 14
CDR3: CASSTPGRDQPQHF

V: TRBV18
length: 17
CDR3: CASSPRTGSSGANVLTF